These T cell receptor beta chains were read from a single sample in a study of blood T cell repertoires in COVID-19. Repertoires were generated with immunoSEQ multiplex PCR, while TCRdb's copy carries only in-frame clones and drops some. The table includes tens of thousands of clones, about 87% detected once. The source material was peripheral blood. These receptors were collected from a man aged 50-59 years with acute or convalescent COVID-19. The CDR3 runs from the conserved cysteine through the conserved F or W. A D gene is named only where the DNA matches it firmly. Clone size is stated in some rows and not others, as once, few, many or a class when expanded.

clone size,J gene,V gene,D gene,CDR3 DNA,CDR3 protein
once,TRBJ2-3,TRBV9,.,TGTGCCAGCAGCGTAGATCAGTTCACAGATACGCAGTATTTT,CASSVDQFTDTQYF
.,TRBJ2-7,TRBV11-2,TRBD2,TGTGCCAGCAGCTTAGATGGGAGGGACCTCTTATCCTACGAGCAGTACTTC,CASSLDGRDLLSYEQYF
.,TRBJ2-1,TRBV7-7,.,TGTGCCAGCGGCCCCGGAGCGAGCTCCTACAATGAGCAGTTCTTC,CASGPGASSYNEQFF
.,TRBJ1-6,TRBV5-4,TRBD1,TGTGCCAGCAGCGGGGGGACAGGGGATTCACCCCTCCACTTT,CASSGGTGDSPLHF
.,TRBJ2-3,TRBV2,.,TGTGCCAGCAGTGAAAGCTGGAGACAGGAGCCTGACACAGATACGCAGTATTTT,CASSESWRQEPDTDTQYF
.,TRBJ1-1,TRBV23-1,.,TGCGCCAGCAGTCCCTTGAGTCGCGTTCGGGGGAGGCACACTGAAGCTTTCTTT,CASSPLSRVRGRHTEAFF
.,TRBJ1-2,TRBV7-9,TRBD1,TGTGCCAGCAGCTTAGTATCCGGGACAGGAATTTTTGACTATGGCTACACCTTC,CASSLVSGTGIFDYGYTF
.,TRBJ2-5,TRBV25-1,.,TGTGCCAGCAGTGAACCAGCAGGTGGGGCAGAGACCCAGTACTTC,CASSEPAGGAETQYF
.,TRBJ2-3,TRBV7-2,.,TGTGCCAGCAGCTCCCAGGGCCCCCCAGATACGCAGTATTTT,CASSSQGPPDTQYF
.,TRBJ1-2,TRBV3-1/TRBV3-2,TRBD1,TGTGCCAGCAGCCCGGCCGGACAGGGAGGTCGTGGCTACACCTTC,CASSPAGQGGRGYTF
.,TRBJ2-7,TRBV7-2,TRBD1,TGTGCCAGCAGCTTAGCGGGGACAGAGGTCTACGAGCAGTACTTC,CASSLAGTEVYEQYF
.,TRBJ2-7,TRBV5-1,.,TGCGCCAGCAGCCCCCAGGTAGGGGGAAGGGGCGAGCAGTACTTC,CASSPQVGGRGEQYF
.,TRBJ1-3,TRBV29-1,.,TGCAGCGCACAAGACAGTGCAACGTTAGGAAACACCATATATTTT,CSAQDSATLGNTIYF
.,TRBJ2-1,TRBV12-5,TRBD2,TGTGCTAGTGGGGATTTCCCTAGCGGAGGCTCCTACAATGAGCAGTTCTTC,CASGDFPSGGSYNEQFF
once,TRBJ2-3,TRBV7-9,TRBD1,TGTGCCAGCAGACAACGGACAGGTAGCACAGATACGCAGTATTTT,CASRQRTGSTDTQYF
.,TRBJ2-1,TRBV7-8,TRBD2,TGTGCCAGCAACAATGGGGAGGGTACCTCCTACAATGAGCAGTTCTTC,CASNNGEGTSYNEQFF
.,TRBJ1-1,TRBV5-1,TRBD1,TGCGCCAGCAGCTCCGGACAGGGGGCCACTGAAGCTTTCTTT,CASSSGQGATEAFF
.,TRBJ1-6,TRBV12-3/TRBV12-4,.,TGTGCCAGCAGTTATGACTCGGCCCTCCACTTT,CASSYDSALHF
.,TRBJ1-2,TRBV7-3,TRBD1,TGTGCCAGCAGCTTAACCGGACAGGTTCGCCTGGGGGTCTCGGGCTACACCTTC,CASSLTGQVRLGVSGYTF
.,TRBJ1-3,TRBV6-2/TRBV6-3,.,TGTGCCAGCAGTTCCGGACAATGGGGAAACACCATATATTTT,CASSSGQWGNTIYF
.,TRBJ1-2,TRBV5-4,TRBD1,TGTGCCAGCAGCCCGGGACAGGGAAATGGCTACACCTTC,CASSPGQGNGYTF
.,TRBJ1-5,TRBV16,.,TGTGCCAGCAGTCAACAGGAAAATCAGCCCCAGCATTTT,CASSQQENQPQHF
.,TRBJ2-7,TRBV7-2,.,TGTGCCAGCAGCTTAGCAGCGTCCTACGAGCAGTACTTC,CASSLAASYEQYF
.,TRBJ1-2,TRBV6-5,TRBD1,TGTGCCAGCAGAAACCGGGACAGGGGACCCTATGGCTACACCTTC,CASRNRDRGPYGYTF
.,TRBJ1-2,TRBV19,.,TGTGCCAGTAGAGGGTCTTTGGAGGGTGGCTACACCTTC,CASRGSLEGGYTF
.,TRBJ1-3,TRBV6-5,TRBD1,TGTGCCAGCAGGGGGACAGGGTTAGGAAACACCATATATTTT,CASRGTGLGNTIYF
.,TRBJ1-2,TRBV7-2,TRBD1,TGTGCCAGCAGCCGCCCCGGGACAGGGGGATTCTATGGCTACACCTTC,CASSRPGTGGFYGYTF
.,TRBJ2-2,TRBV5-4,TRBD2,TGTGCCAGCAGCTTCAAGGGACTAGTCATCACCGGGGAGCTGTTTTTT,CASSFKGLVITGELFF
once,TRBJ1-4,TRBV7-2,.,TGTGCCAGCAGCTCCCAAGGGGCGGGAGAACTGTTTTTT,CASSSQGAGELFF